This is a list of T cell receptor beta chains from one sample in a study of shared clonotypes between healthy human individuals. Clones were sequenced by immunoSEQ multiplex PCR, and TCRdb holds only the in-frame ones, with some missing. The sample consists of 330,000 or so clones, about 74% of them appearing once. Sequences were obtained from memory CD4+ T cells sorted from blood. The origin of the receptors is a man aged 30 to 45 in good health. The CDR3 runs from the conserved cysteine through the conserved F or W. Fields, in order: clone size, CDR3 length, V gene, J gene, D gene, CDR3 protein, CDR3 DNA. The D gene is left open where the match is weak. Some rows have no size entry. The others give once, few or many, or a class for an expanded clone.

clone size: -
CDR3 length: 17
V gene: TRBV5-1
J gene: TRBJ2-2
D gene: TRBD1
CDR3 protein: CASSSGQLFANTGELFF
CDR3 DNA: TGCGCCAGCAGCTCGGGACAGCTGTTCGCGAACACCGGGGAGCTGTTTTTT

clone size: -
CDR3 length: 13
V gene: TRBV19
J gene: TRBJ1-5
D gene: TRBD1
CDR3 protein: CAAAGTGNQPQHF
CDR3 DNA: TGTGCCGCTGCCGGGACAGGGAATCAGCCCCAGCATTTT

clone size: few
CDR3 length: 15
V gene: TRBV28
J gene: TRBJ2-5
D gene: -
CDR3 protein: CASCDNLRPPETQYF
CDR3 DNA: TGTGCCAGCTGCGACAACCTGAGGCCCCCAGAGACCCAGTACTTC

clone size: -
CDR3 length: 12
V gene: TRBV2
J gene: TRBJ2-2
D gene: TRBD1
CDR3 protein: CASTGEIGELFF
CDR3 DNA: TGTGCCAGTACAGGGGAGATCGGGGAGCTGTTTTTT

clone size: few
CDR3 length: 14
V gene: TRBV10-3
J gene: TRBJ2-1
D gene: -
CDR3 protein: CAISEGEIYNEQFF
CDR3 DNA: TGTGCCATCAGTGAGGGGGAGATTTACAATGAGCAGTTCTTC

clone size: once
CDR3 length: 16
V gene: TRBV16
J gene: TRBJ2-7
D gene: -
CDR3 protein: CASSQRSGGSFHEQYF
CDR3 DNA: TGTGCCAGCAGCCAACGCTCCGGTGGTTCTTTCCACGAGCAGTACTTC

clone size: -
CDR3 length: 16
V gene: TRBV19
J gene: TRBJ2-1
D gene: TRBD2
CDR3 protein: CASKSREWSSYNEQFF
CDR3 DNA: TGTGCCAGTAAGTCGCGGGAGTGGTCCTCCTACAATGAGCAGTTCTTC

clone size: many
CDR3 length: 17
V gene: TRBV10-3
J gene: TRBJ2-5
D gene: TRBD2
CDR3 protein: CAISLKPGLAGEETQYF
CDR3 DNA: TGTGCCATCAGTCTAAAACCGGGACTAGCGGGAGAAGAGACCCAGTACTTC

clone size: -
CDR3 length: 19
V gene: TRBV11-3
J gene: TRBJ2-1
D gene: TRBD2
CDR3 protein: CASSLVGPSGSPQNNEQFF
CDR3 DNA: TGTGCCAGCAGCTTAGTTGGTCCTAGCGGGAGTCCGCAAAACAATGAGCAGTTCTTC

clone size: -
CDR3 length: 13
V gene: TRBV2
J gene: TRBJ2-5
D gene: -
CDR3 protein: CASDQTSQETQYF
CDR3 DNA: TGTGCCAGCGATCAGACGTCCCAAGAGACCCAGTACTTC

clone size: -
CDR3 length: 10
V gene: TRBV28
J gene: TRBJ2-1
D gene: -
CDR3 protein: CAIGLFEQFF
CDR3 DNA: TGTGCCATAGGACTTTTTGAGCAGTTCTTC

clone size: -
CDR3 length: 14
V gene: TRBV4-3
J gene: TRBJ2-7
D gene: TRBD2
CDR3 protein: CASSQVAGGAEQYF
CDR3 DNA: TGCGCCAGCAGCCAGGTAGCGGGAGGGGCCGAGCAGTACTTC

clone size: -
CDR3 length: 14
V gene: TRBV7-6
J gene: TRBJ2-1
D gene: -
CDR3 protein: CASSSGPGYNEQFF
CDR3 DNA: TGTGCCAGCAGCTCTGGACCCGGCTACAATGAGCAGTTCTTC

clone size: few
CDR3 length: 13
V gene: TRBV7-3
J gene: TRBJ2-7
D gene: TRBD1
CDR3 protein: CASSRGQADEQYF
CDR3 DNA: TGTGCCAGCAGCAGGGGACAGGCCGACGAGCAGTACTTC

clone size: few
CDR3 length: 18
V gene: TRBV5-1
J gene: TRBJ1-4
D gene: -
CDR3 protein: CASSLSTATTATNEKLFF
CDR3 DNA: TGCGCCAGCAGCTTGTCCACGGCGACCACTGCAACTAATGAAAAACTGTTTTTT

clone size: -
CDR3 length: 16
V gene: TRBV5-1
J gene: TRBJ2-3
D gene: TRBD1
CDR3 protein: CASSSSRGQFADTQYF
CDR3 DNA: TGCGCCAGCAGCTCGTCCAGGGGGCAATTTGCAGATACGCAGTATTTT

clone size: -
CDR3 length: 18
V gene: TRBV14
J gene: TRBJ2-2
D gene: -
CDR3 protein: CASSQDYMGRFNTGELFF
CDR3 DNA: TGTGCCAGCAGCCAAGACTATATGGGACGGTTCAACACCGGGGAGCTGTTTTTT

clone size: -
CDR3 length: 22
V gene: TRBV27
J gene: TRBJ1-5
D gene: TRBD1
CDR3 protein: CASSTLANFWDRVCDSNQPQHF
CDR3 DNA: TGTGCCAGCAGCACCCTAGCGAATTTCTGGGACAGGGTTTGCGATAGCAATCAGCCCCAGCATTTT

clone size: -
CDR3 length: 13
V gene: TRBV25-1
J gene: TRBJ2-1
D gene: TRBD1
CDR3 protein: CASTSDRVGQQFF
CDR3 DNA: TGTGCCAGCACATCGGACAGGGTAGGTCAGCAGTTCTTC

clone size: -
CDR3 length: 15
V gene: TRBV7-8
J gene: TRBJ1-5
D gene: -
CDR3 protein: CASSVGRSSNQPQHF
CDR3 DNA: TGTGCCAGCAGTGTGGGACGGTCTAGCAATCAGCCCCAGCATTTT

clone size: -
CDR3 length: 15
V gene: TRBV19
J gene: TRBJ1-4
D gene: -
CDR3 protein: CASSMGQGTNEKLFF
CDR3 DNA: TGTGCCAGTAGTATGGGTCAGGGGACTAATGAAAAACTGTTTTTT

clone size: -
CDR3 length: 14
V gene: TRBV11-2
J gene: TRBJ2-2
D gene: -
CDR3 protein: CASSYGQHTGELFF
CDR3 DNA: TGTGCCAGCAGCTACGGACAGCACACCGGGGAGCTGTTTTTT

clone size: -
CDR3 length: 14
V gene: TRBV10-3
J gene: TRBJ2-1
D gene: TRBD2
CDR3 protein: CAISGREIGYEQFF
CDR3 DNA: TGTGCCATCAGTGGGCGGGAGATTGGCTATGAGCAGTTCTTC

clone size: few
CDR3 length: 14
V gene: TRBV5-1
J gene: TRBJ2-1
D gene: -
CDR3 protein: CASSLEASYNEQFF
CDR3 DNA: TGCGCCAGCAGCTTGGAGGCATCCTACAATGAGCAGTTCTTC

clone size: many
CDR3 length: 15
V gene: TRBV6-5
J gene: TRBJ2-3
D gene: TRBD2
CDR3 protein: CASSPWTSGTDTQYF
CDR3 DNA: TGTGCCAGCAGTCCCTGGACTAGCGGCACAGATACGCAGTATTTT

clone size: -
CDR3 length: 14
V gene: TRBV18
J gene: TRBJ2-5
D gene: -
CDR3 protein: CASSPLGRAETQYF
CDR3 DNA: TGTGCCAGCTCACCACTAGGCCGAGCGGAGACCCAGTACTTC

clone size: -
CDR3 length: 13
V gene: TRBV11-2
J gene: TRBJ1-1
D gene: -
CDR3 protein: CASNFAVNTEAFF
CDR3 DNA: TGTGCCAGCAACTTCGCGGTGAACACTGAAGCTTTCTTT

clone size: few
CDR3 length: 16
V gene: TRBV5-1
J gene: TRBJ2-5
D gene: -
CDR3 protein: CATRDAPAGNMETQYF
CDR3 DNA: TGCGCCACCCGTGACGCGCCGGCGGGTAACATGGAGACCCAGTACTTC

clone size: -
CDR3 length: 12
V gene: TRBV2
J gene: TRBJ2-7
D gene: TRBD2
CDR3 protein: CASASGRWEQYF
CDR3 DNA: TGTGCCAGCGCCAGCGGGAGGTGGGAGCAGTACTTC

clone size: -
CDR3 length: 15
V gene: TRBV6-8
J gene: TRBJ2-7
D gene: -
CDR3 protein: CASSTRRPPSYEQYF
CDR3 DNA: TGTGCCAGCAGTACCCGTAGACCGCCCTCCTACGAGCAGTACTTC

clone size: -
CDR3 length: 11
V gene: TRBV20-1
J gene: TRBJ1-2
D gene: -
CDR3 protein: CSGPGALGYTF
CDR3 DNA: TGCAGTGGCCCCGGGGCTTTAGGCTACACCTTC

clone size: -
CDR3 length: 15
V gene: TRBV6-5
J gene: TRBJ2-3
D gene: -
CDR3 protein: CASSSPRLLRDTQYF
CDR3 DNA: TGTGCCAGCAGTTCACCGAGACTCCTCCGAGATACGCAGTATTTT

clone size: -
CDR3 length: 11
V gene: TRBV20-1
J gene: TRBJ2-7
D gene: -
CDR3 protein: CSASIRPEQYF
CDR3 DNA: TGCAGTGCTAGTATCCGTCCCGAGCAGTACTTC

clone size: -
CDR3 length: 12
V gene: TRBV18
J gene: TRBJ2-1
D gene: -
CDR3 protein: CASSPSAFEQFF
CDR3 DNA: TGTGCCAGCTCACCATCAGCCTTTGAGCAGTTCTTC

clone size: -
CDR3 length: 13
V gene: TRBV18
J gene: TRBJ1-1
D gene: -
CDR3 protein: CASSPGGDSEAFF
CDR3 DNA: TGTGCCAGCTCACCAGGAGGGGACTCTGAAGCTTTCTTT

clone size: -
CDR3 length: 12
V gene: TRBV27
J gene: TRBJ2-7
D gene: -
CDR3 protein: CASSSKPYEQYF
CDR3 DNA: TGTGCCAGCAGTTCGAAACCCTACGAGCAGTACTTC

clone size: -
CDR3 length: 13
V gene: TRBV7-2
J gene: TRBJ1-1
D gene: -
CDR3 protein: CASSLIRNTEAFF
CDR3 DNA: TGTGCCAGCAGCTTAATACGGAACACTGAAGCTTTCTTT

clone size: once
CDR3 length: 15
V gene: TRBV12-2
J gene: TRBJ2-7
D gene: -
CDR3 protein: CASRPFCGRFYEQYF
CDR3 DNA: TGTGCAAGTCGCCCATTTTGCGGGAGGTTCTACGAGCAGTACTTC

clone size: few
CDR3 length: 15
V gene: TRBV10-3
J gene: TRBJ2-6
D gene: -
CDR3 protein: CAISESTAGANVLTF
CDR3 DNA: TGTGCCATCAGTGAGTCGACCGCGGGGGCCAACGTCCTGACTTTC

clone size: once
CDR3 length: 15
V gene: TRBV6-1
J gene: TRBJ2-7
D gene: TRBD2
CDR3 protein: CASSVGGGTSYEQYF
CDR3 DNA: TGTGCCAGCAGTGTTGGGGGGGGGACCTCCTACGAGCAGTACTTC